Listed here is a single T cell receptor (beta chain). Its antigen remains unknown. One junction end disagrees with the germline gene, perhaps due to a read error. This sample was included in a study of long-term antiretroviral therapy in people with HIV. immunoSEQ v3.0 was run at survey level. Method: immunoSEQ multiplex PCR; TCRdb's copy keeps in-frame clones and lacks some. The repertoire has roughly 19,000 clones, roughly 83% of them found once; the top ten carry around 9.5%. Germline V CDR1 and CDR2: SGDLS, YYNGEE. The CDR3 totals 17 residues. Study-wide findings and caveats: Whereas controls had wider CDR3 length ranges, HIV repertoires had narrower ones. An increase in diversity followed ART, yet levels stayed below transplant donor controls.

At minimum, one pre-ART and two post-ART PBMC samples were obtained from each donor. The sequencing used unsorted PBMCs, collected 1.2 years after starting antiretroviral therapy. The rearrangement uses TRBV9 and TRBJ2-3; 9 bases are a match to TRBD2. The origin of this receptor is a woman in her thirties or forties with HIV. CDR3 sequence reads: CASSVGVSGTSTDTQYF. The CDR3 nucleotides are TGTGCCAGCAGCGTAGGGGTTAGCGGGACTAGCACAGATACGCAATATTTT.